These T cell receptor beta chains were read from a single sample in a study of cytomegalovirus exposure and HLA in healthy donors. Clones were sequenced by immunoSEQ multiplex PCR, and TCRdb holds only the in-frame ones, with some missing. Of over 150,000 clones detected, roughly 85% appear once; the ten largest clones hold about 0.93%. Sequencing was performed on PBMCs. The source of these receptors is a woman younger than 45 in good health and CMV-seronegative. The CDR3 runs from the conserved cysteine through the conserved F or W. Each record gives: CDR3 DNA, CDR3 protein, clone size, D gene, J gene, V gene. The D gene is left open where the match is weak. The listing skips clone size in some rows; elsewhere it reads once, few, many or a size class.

DNA: TGTGCCACCGGGGCGTCGGGGGGATCAGATACGCAGTATTTT
CDR3: CATGASGGSDTQYF
size: NA
D: TRBD2
J: TRBJ2-3
V: TRBV15

DNA: TGTGCCAGCAGTCCCCTACTCGTTACCGGGGAGCTGTTTTTT
CDR3: CASSPLLVTGELFF
size: NA
D: NA
J: TRBJ2-2
V: TRBV6-5

DNA: TGTGCCAGCTCACCGGGGGCAGGGAACACCGGGGAGCTGTTTTTT
CDR3: CASSPGAGNTGELFF
size: NA
D: NA
J: TRBJ2-2
V: TRBV18

DNA: TGTGCCAGCATGATCGGCGGGACAGATACGCAGTATTTT
CDR3: CASMIGGTDTQYF
size: NA
D: NA
J: TRBJ2-3
V: TRBV27

DNA: TGTGCCAGGCGGGACTCCACAGATACGCAGTATTTT
CDR3: CARRDSTDTQYF
size: once
D: NA
J: TRBJ2-3
V: TRBV6-4

DNA: TGTGCCAGCCGTGGGACAGGTGCCTACGAGCAGTACTTC
CDR3: CASRGTGAYEQYF
size: NA
D: TRBD1
J: TRBJ2-7
V: TRBV2

DNA: TGCGCCAGCAGCTTGGACGGTTACAATGAGCAGTTCTTC
CDR3: CASSLDGYNEQFF
size: NA
D: NA
J: TRBJ2-1
V: TRBV5-1

DNA: TGTGCCAGCAGCTACTGGGACAACCGGCCCCCCCACGAGCAGTACTTC
CDR3: CASSYWDNRPPHEQYF
size: NA
D: NA
J: TRBJ2-7
V: TRBV28

DNA: TGTGCCAGCAGCTTAACTAGCGGGAGCACAGATACGCAGTATTTT
CDR3: CASSLTSGSTDTQYF
size: NA
D: TRBD2
J: TRBJ2-3
V: TRBV7-3

DNA: TGCAGTGCAGAGGACAGCGAAAAACTGTTTTTT
CDR3: CSAEDSEKLFF
size: NA
D: NA
J: TRBJ1-4
V: TRBV20-1

DNA: TGCGCCAGCAGCTTGGGCGGCTCTGGAAACACCATATATTTT
CDR3: CASSLGGSGNTIYF
size: NA
D: NA
J: TRBJ1-3
V: TRBV5-1

DNA: TGTGCCAGTAGTATAAGCAGGGAGGACACCGGGGAGCTGTTTTTT
CDR3: CASSISREDTGELFF
size: NA
D: NA
J: TRBJ2-2
V: TRBV19

DNA: TGTGCCAGCAGCGTTACAGGGGGCATTTCCTACAATGAGCAGTTCTTC
CDR3: CASSVTGGISYNEQFF
size: NA
D: TRBD1
J: TRBJ2-1
V: TRBV9

DNA: TGCACCAGCAGCCAAGCCCCAGGGGGCGCTGGGACCCAGTACTTC
CDR3: CTSSQAPGGAGTQYF
size: NA
D: NA
J: TRBJ2-5
V: TRBV1

DNA: TGTGCCAGCAAAATAGGACAGGGGAACGAGCAGTACTTC
CDR3: CASKIGQGNEQYF
size: NA
D: TRBD1
J: TRBJ2-7
V: TRBV6-5

DNA: TGTGCCAGCAGCCCGGGGCAGCGGGAGTCTTTCGGGGAGCTGTTTTTT
CDR3: CASSPGQRESFGELFF
size: NA
D: TRBD2
J: TRBJ2-2
V: TRBV5-4

DNA: TGCGCCAGCAGCTCAAGACCCGGGACAGGGTTTGGAAACACCATATATTTT
CDR3: CASSSRPGTGFGNTIYF
size: NA
D: TRBD1
J: TRBJ1-3
V: TRBV5-1

DNA: TGTGCCAGCAGGGGTTATAAAGGACAGGTCCCTGAAGCTTTCTTT
CDR3: CASRGYKGQVPEAFF
size: NA
D: TRBD1
J: TRBJ1-1
V: TRBV2

DNA: TGTGCCAGTAGCCCAACCCTGGGCATCGGGGCCAACGTCCTGACTTTC
CDR3: CASSPTLGIGANVLTF
size: NA
D: NA
J: TRBJ2-6
V: TRBV19

DNA: TGTACCAGCATGGGGGACAGGGGTAATGAAAAACTGTTTTTT
CDR3: CTSMGDRGNEKLFF
size: NA
D: TRBD1
J: TRBJ1-4
V: TRBV6-1

DNA: TGTGCCTGGGGAAGGACAGGGCTGTACTTC
CDR3: CAWGRTGLYF
size: NA
D: TRBD1
J: TRBJ2-7
V: TRBV30

DNA: TGTGCCAGCAGTTACTCGGCAGGGGCCCTAGACGAGCAGTACTTC
CDR3: CASSYSAGALDEQYF
size: NA
D: NA
J: TRBJ2-7
V: TRBV6-5

DNA: TGCAGCGCAGGACAGGGAGGGGTCGGCACTGAAGCTTTCTTT
CDR3: CSAGQGGVGTEAFF
size: NA
D: TRBD1
J: TRBJ1-1
V: TRBV29-1

DNA: TGTGCCAGCAGCAGCCGGGACTACGAGCAGTACTTC
CDR3: CASSSRDYEQYF
size: NA
D: NA
J: TRBJ2-7
V: TRBV7-9

DNA: TGTGCCAGCAGCTTATTGAGGGTATCTTACGAGCAGTACTTC
CDR3: CASSLLRVSYEQYF
size: NA
D: NA
J: TRBJ2-7
V: TRBV7-9

DNA: TGTGCCAGCAGCGGGCGACTCCGGGAGGGGGGCGATACGCAGTATTTT
CDR3: CASSGRLREGGDTQYF
size: NA
D: TRBD2
J: TRBJ2-3
V: TRBV9

DNA: TGTGCCAGTAGTTTATCGGGAACGGTGGGTGAAAAACTGTTTTTT
CDR3: CASSLSGTVGEKLFF
size: once
D: NA
J: TRBJ1-4
V: TRBV19

DNA: TGTGCCAGCTCACCGCGGCTAGCGGGAGACAATGAGCAGTTCTTC
CDR3: CASSPRLAGDNEQFF
size: NA
D: TRBD2
J: TRBJ2-1
V: TRBV18

DNA: TGTGCCAGTAGTCCCAAGGGGAGGCAGACCCTTCAAGAGACCCAGTACTTC
CDR3: CASSPKGRQTLQETQYF
size: NA
D: NA
J: TRBJ2-5
V: TRBV19

DNA: TGTGCCAGCAGTTCTGACAGGACCTCCTCCTACGAGCAGTACTTC
CDR3: CASSSDRTSSYEQYF
size: NA
D: NA
J: TRBJ2-7
V: TRBV27

DNA: TGTGCCAGCAAGGGGGCCTACACAGATACGCAGTATTTT
CDR3: CASKGAYTDTQYF
size: NA
D: TRBD1
J: TRBJ2-3
V: TRBV2

DNA: TGTGCCAGCAGCAAACTAGGAGGGGGCGGCACCGGGGAGCTGTTTTTT
CDR3: CASSKLGGGGTGELFF
size: NA
D: NA
J: TRBJ2-2
V: TRBV7-3

DNA: TGTGCCAGTAGCCCCCCGGGACTAAACACTGAAGCTTTCTTT
CDR3: CASSPPGLNTEAFF
size: few
D: NA
J: TRBJ1-1
V: TRBV19

DNA: TGTGCCAGCAGCGTAGTAGGGGCGGCCAACACTGAAGCTTTCTTT
CDR3: CASSVVGAANTEAFF
size: NA
D: NA
J: TRBJ1-1
V: TRBV9

DNA: TGCGCCAGCAGTGGTGGGGGGCAAGAGACCCAGTACTTC
CDR3: CASSGGGQETQYF
size: NA
D: NA
J: TRBJ2-5
V: TRBV10-1

DNA: TGCGCCAGCAGCTTGGTAGTAGGGGCCTACGAGCAGTACTTC
CDR3: CASSLVVGAYEQYF
size: few
D: NA
J: TRBJ2-7
V: TRBV5-1

DNA: TGTGCCAGCCTTGGTTTAGACATTCAGTACTTC
CDR3: CASLGLDIQYF
size: NA
D: NA
J: TRBJ2-4
V: TRBV6-1

DNA: TGCGCCAGCAGCCAGTCCAGGGGAGAGACCCAGTACTTC
CDR3: CASSQSRGETQYF
size: few
D: NA
J: TRBJ2-5
V: TRBV4-3

DNA: TGTGCCAGCAGCTTAGGCAGGATTGCGTCCTACGAGCAGTACTTC
CDR3: CASSLGRIASYEQYF
size: NA
D: NA
J: TRBJ2-7
V: TRBV11-2

DNA: TGCGCCAGCAGTCAACAGGGGAACTATGGCTACACCTTC
CDR3: CASSQQGNYGYTF
size: once
D: TRBD1
J: TRBJ1-2
V: TRBV10-2

DNA: TGTGCCAGCAGCCTACAGGGGGTTGGCTATGGCTACACCTTC
CDR3: CASSLQGVGYGYTF
size: few
D: TRBD1
J: TRBJ1-2
V: TRBV14

DNA: TGCGCCAGCAGCCAATTCTTGGGGAGTTCCTACGAGCAGTACTTC
CDR3: CASSQFLGSSYEQYF
size: NA
D: NA
J: TRBJ2-7
V: TRBV4-1

DNA: TGTGCCAGCAGCCGCCCAAGGGGGACGTTCACTGAAGCTTTCTTT
CDR3: CASSRPRGTFTEAFF
size: few
D: NA
J: TRBJ1-1
V: TRBV5-6

DNA: TGTGCCAGCTCACCTGGGGGCCACTATGGCTACACCTTC
CDR3: CASSPGGHYGYTF
size: NA
D: NA
J: TRBJ1-2
V: TRBV18

DNA: TGTGCCAGCAGCCACCGGGACAGGGCTAAGGGGGGAGCTTTCTTT
CDR3: CASSHRDRAKGGAFF
size: once
D: TRBD1
J: TRBJ1-1
V: TRBV7-8

DNA: TGTGCCAGCAGGGGGACTAGCAGGGATACGCAGTATTTT
CDR3: CASRGTSRDTQYF
size: NA
D: TRBD2
J: TRBJ2-3
V: TRBV2

DNA: TGTGCCAGTAGTATGGAGCGTAATAGCAATCAGCCCCAGCATTTT
CDR3: CASSMERNSNQPQHF
size: NA
D: NA
J: TRBJ1-5
V: TRBV19

DNA: TGTGCCAGCAGAGAGAGCCCAGGGGATCCTCGCGGCTACACCTTC
CDR3: CASRESPGDPRGYTF
size: NA
D: NA
J: TRBJ1-2
V: TRBV2

DNA: TGTGCCAGCAGAGACAGCCCTCAAGAGACCCAGTACTTC
CDR3: CASRDSPQETQYF
size: NA
D: NA
J: TRBJ2-5
V: TRBV7-9

DNA: TGTGCCAGCAGCATTACAGGGTTGAAGGGGGGCTACACCTTC
CDR3: CASSITGLKGGYTF
size: NA
D: NA
J: TRBJ1-2
V: TRBV6-5

DNA: TGTGCCATCAGTGAGGGCAGGGATGCCGGGGAGCTGTTTTTT
CDR3: CAISEGRDAGELFF
size: NA
D: NA
J: TRBJ2-2
V: TRBV10-3

DNA: TGCAGTGCCGCGAAGAACACTGAAGCTTTCTTT
CDR3: CSAAKNTEAFF
size: NA
D: NA
J: TRBJ1-1
V: TRBV20-1

DNA: TGTGCCAGCTCACGGGGACAGGGGAACTACGAGCAGTACTTC
CDR3: CASSRGQGNYEQYF
size: NA
D: TRBD1
J: TRBJ2-7
V: TRBV18

DNA: TGTGCCAGTAATATGGGGACAACTAGCGGGAGTGAATACGGGGAGCTGTTTTTT
CDR3: CASNMGTTSGSEYGELFF
size: NA
D: TRBD2
J: TRBJ2-2
V: TRBV19